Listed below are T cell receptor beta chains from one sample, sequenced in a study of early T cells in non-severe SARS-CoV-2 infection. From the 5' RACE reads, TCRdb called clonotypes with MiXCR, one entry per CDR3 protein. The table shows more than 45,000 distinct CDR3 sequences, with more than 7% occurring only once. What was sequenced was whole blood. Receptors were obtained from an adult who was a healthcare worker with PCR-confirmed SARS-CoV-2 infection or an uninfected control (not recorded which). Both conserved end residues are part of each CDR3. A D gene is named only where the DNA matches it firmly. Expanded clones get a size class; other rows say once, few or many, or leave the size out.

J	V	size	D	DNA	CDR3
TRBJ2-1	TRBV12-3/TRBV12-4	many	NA	TGTGCCAGCAGTTTATCAGGGTACCTCAGTGAGCAGTTCTTC	CASSLSGYLSEQFF
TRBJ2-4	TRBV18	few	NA	TGTGCCAGCTCACCTACGAAAATACAGGGTGGTGACATTCAGTACTTC	CASSPTKIQGGDIQYF
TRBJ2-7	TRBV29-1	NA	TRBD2	TGCAGCGCCCGACTAGCGGGAACCCACGAGCAGTACTTC	CSARLAGTHEQYF
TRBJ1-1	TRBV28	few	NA	TGTGCCAGCAGTTTTGGGACAGAAGCTTTCTTT	CASSFGTEAFF
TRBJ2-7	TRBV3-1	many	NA	TGTGCCAGCAGCCAGGAGAACAGGCGCCACTACGAGCAGTACTTC	CASSQENRRHYEQYF
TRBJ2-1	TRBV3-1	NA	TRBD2	TGTGCCAGCAGCCAACCGGGAGGGTCCCCGGGTGAGCAGTTCTTC	CASSQPGGSPGEQFF
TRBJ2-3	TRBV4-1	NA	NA	TGCGCCAGCTCTTGGACTCAGCGAAGCACAGATACGCAGTATTTT	CASSWTQRSTDTQYF
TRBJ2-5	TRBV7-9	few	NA	TGTGCCAGCAGCTCGCTACAGACCTACGAAGAGACCCAGTACTTC	CASSSLQTYEETQYF
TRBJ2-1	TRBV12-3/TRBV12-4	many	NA	TGTGCCAGCAGTGGACAGTTCCACAATGAGCAGTTCTTC	CASSGQFHNEQFF
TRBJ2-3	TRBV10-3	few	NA	TGTGCCATCAAGCGGGTTAGCACAGATACGCAGTATTTT	CAIKRVSTDTQYF
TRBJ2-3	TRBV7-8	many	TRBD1	TGTGCCAGCAGAAGGCAGGGGGCTAGAGATACGCAGTATTTT	CASRRQGARDTQYF
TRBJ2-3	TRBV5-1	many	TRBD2	TGCGCCAGCAGCTCTGGGACTACCAGGGCAGATACGCAGTATTTT	CASSSGTTRADTQYF
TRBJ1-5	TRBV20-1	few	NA	TGCAGTGCCAGACTACAGGGAGATCAGCCCCAGCATTTT	CSARLQGDQPQHF
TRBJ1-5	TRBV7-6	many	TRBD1	TGTGCCAGCAGCTCGGGACAGGGCAATCAGCCCCAGCATTTT	CASSSGQGNQPQHF
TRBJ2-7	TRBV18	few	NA	TGTGCCAGCTCACCAGAGGACAGCGAGCAGTACTTC	CASSPEDSEQYF
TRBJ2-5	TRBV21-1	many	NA	TGTGCCAGCAGCATCTCTCGGGCTCAGGGACCCCAAGAGACCCAGTACTTC	CASSISRAQGPQETQYF
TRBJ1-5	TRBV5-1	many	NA	TGCGCCAGCAGCCCCAACGGGGGGGGAAATCAGCCCCAGCATTTT	CASSPNGGGNQPQHF
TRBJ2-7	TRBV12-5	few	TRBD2	TGTGCTAGCGCGCGGGAGGTGGGCGAGCAGTACTTC	CASAREVGEQYF
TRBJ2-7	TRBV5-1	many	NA	TGCGCCAGCAGCTTGGAGGGCGGGTACTCCTACGAGCAGTACTTC	CASSLEGGYSYEQYF
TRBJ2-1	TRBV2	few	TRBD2	TGTGCCAGCATTATAGCGGGGCCCAATGAGCAGTTCTTC	CASIIAGPNEQFF
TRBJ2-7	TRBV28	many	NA	TGTGCCAGCAGTTCCCCGGGGGCGAAGAACTACGAGCAGTACTTC	CASSSPGAKNYEQYF
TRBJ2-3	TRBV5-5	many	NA	TGTGCCAGCAGCCCCGGCCAGGGCGCCTTCACAGATACGCAGTATTTT	CASSPGQGAFTDTQYF
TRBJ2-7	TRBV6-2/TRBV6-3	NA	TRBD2	TGTGCCAGCGGTATCGGACTAGCGGGAGCCTACGAGCAGTACTTC	CASGIGLAGAYEQYF
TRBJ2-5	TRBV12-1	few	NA	TGTGCCAGCAGCTTTGCTCGGGGGGGAGAGACCCAGTACTTC	CASSFARGGETQYF
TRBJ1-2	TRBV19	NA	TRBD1	TGTGCCAGTAGTACCGGGGACAGATCCTACACCTTC	CASSTGDRSYTF
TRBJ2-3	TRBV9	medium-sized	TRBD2	TGTGCCAGCAGCGCCGGAGCGGGAGGCCCCACAGATACGCAGTATTTT	CASSAGAGGPTDTQYF
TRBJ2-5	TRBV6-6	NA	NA	TGTGCCAGCGACCACGGCACAGGGCTAGCGGAGACCCAGTACTTC	CASDHGTGLAETQYF
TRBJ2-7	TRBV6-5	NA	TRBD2	TGTGCCAGCAGTCCCACTAGCGCGAGCTCCTACGAGCAGTACTTC	CASSPTSASSYEQYF
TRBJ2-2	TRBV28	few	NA	TGTGCCAGCAGTTTAGGGTGGACGGTCGCGAACACCGGGGAGCTGTTTTTT	CASSLGWTVANTGELFF
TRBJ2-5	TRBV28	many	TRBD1	TGTGCCAGCAGTGGACAGGGAGTAACTCAAGAGACCCAGTACTTC	CASSGQGVTQETQYF